A selection of T cell receptor beta chains follows, all from one sample in a study of T-cell reconstitution after alpha-beta-depleted transplantation in children. TCRdb re-analysed the PCR reads in MiXCR, keeping a single row per CDR3 protein. This sample has about 500,000 distinct CDR3 sequences, with approximately 10% found just once. The sequenced sample was PBMCs, mostly from graft donor cells, obtained 180 days after TCRalphabeta/CD19-depleted stem cell transplant. The receptors come from a female patient under 10 years old who had a stem cell transplant for aplastic anemia, so the T cells may come from the graft donor. The CDR3 runs from the conserved cysteine through the conserved F or W. D genes are given only for firm matches. The size entry is marked missing in some rows and otherwise reads once, few, many or a size class.

>-|few|TRBJ2-3|TRBV11-3
CASSLGTGLRYF
TGTGCCAGCAGCTTAGGGACCGGCCTAAGGTATTTT
>TRBD2|once|TRBJ2-3|TRBV5-6
CASSSLVGGEVAGGRTDMQYF
TGTGCCAGCAGCTCCCTCGTAGGGGGGGAGGTAGCGGGAGGCCGCACAGATATGCAGTATTTT
>-|few|TRBJ1-1|TRBV20-1
CSARGVAGGWNTEAFF
TGCAGTGCTAGAGGTGTGGCCGGGGGCTGGAACACTGAAGCTTTCTTT
>-|few|TRBJ2-3|TRBV6-5
CASSYSSFFSTDTQYF
TGTGCCAGCAGTTACTCCAGTTTCTTTAGCACAGATACGCAGTATTTT
>TRBD2|-|TRBJ2-5|TRBV5-4
CASSLMGSTGGETQYF
TGTGCCAGCAGCTTAATGGGGTCAACCGGGGGGGAGACCCAGTACTTC
>-|many|TRBJ2-1|TRBV5-6
CASSLGRRTNEQFF
TGTGCCAGCAGCTTGGGAAGGCGGACCAATGAGCAGTTCTTC
>-|few|TRBJ2-2|TRBV11-3
CASSWGDSFTGELFF
TGTGCCAGCAGCTGGGGGGACAGCTTCACCGGGGAGCTGTTTTTT
>TRBD1|few|TRBJ1-1|TRBV4-3
CASSQEWAGGLNTEAFF
TGCGCCAGCAGCCAAGAGTGGGCAGGGGGCCTGAACACTGAAGCTTTCTTT
>-|few|TRBJ1-1|TRBV20-1
CSAITGNTEAFF
TGCAGTGCTATCACAGGGAACACTGAAGCTTTCTTT
>-|-|TRBJ2-7|TRBV7-2
CASSLAVQGMYEQYF
TGTGCCAGCAGCTTAGCGGTCCAGGGGATGTACGAGCAGTACTTC
>TRBD1|-|TRBJ2-5|TRBV7-2
CASSGGQKETQYF
TGTGCCAGCAGCGGGGGACAGAAAGAGACCCAGTACTTC
>-|few|TRBJ2-3|TRBV20-1
CSAVMAGFADTQYF
TGCAGTGCGGTCATGGCGGGATTTGCGGATACGCAGTATTTT
>TRBD2|few|TRBJ2-3|TRBV7-8
CASSLAVSLAGDTQYF
TGTGCCAGCAGCTTAGCGGTTTCCCTAGCGGGAGATACGCAGTATTTT
>-|few|TRBJ1-1|TRBV7-2
CASSITRAMNTEAFF
TGTGCCAGCAGCATCACCAGGGCGATGAACACTGAAGCTTTCTTT
>TRBD1|-|TRBJ2-4|TRBV20-1
CSAPRQGWVKNIQYF
TGCAGTGCTCCACGACAGGGGTGGGTCAAAAACATTCAGTACTTC
>-|few|TRBJ1-2|TRBV5-1
CASSLTAGSGYTF
TGCGCCAGCAGCTTGACCGCGGGGAGTGGCTACACCTTC